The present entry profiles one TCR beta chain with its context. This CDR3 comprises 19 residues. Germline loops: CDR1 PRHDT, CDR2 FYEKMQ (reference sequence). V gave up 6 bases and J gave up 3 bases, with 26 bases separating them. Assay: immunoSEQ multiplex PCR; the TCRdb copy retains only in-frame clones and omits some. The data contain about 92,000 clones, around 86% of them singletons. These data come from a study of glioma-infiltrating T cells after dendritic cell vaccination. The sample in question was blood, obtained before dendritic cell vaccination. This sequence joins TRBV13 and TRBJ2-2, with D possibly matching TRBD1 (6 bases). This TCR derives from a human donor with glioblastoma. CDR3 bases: TGTGCCAGCAGTTTTTACCCCAGGGTATGGGGGCGCGACACCGGGGAGCTGTTTTTT. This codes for CASSFYPRVWGRDTGELFF.